The 15 T cell receptor beta chains below all came from one sample that was sequenced in a study of CD8 T cells in Susac syndrome (dated by TCRdb to between 2019 and 2020). Libraries came from the immunoSEQ multiplex PCR assay. RNA was extracted with the RNeasy kit and roughly 0.45 to 1 ug was reverse transcribed using random hexamers. TCRdb redid the processing of the public reads, applying fastp at Q25 and MiXCR, and retained in-frame beta chains. Rows merge per CDR3 protein into single entries with the most common DNA and genes. The sample includes about 190,000 distinct CDR3 sequences, with around 90% observed a single time. The ten largest clones take up approximately 0.086% of the sample. The sequenced sample was CD4+ T cells from PBMCs. Receptor source: a human donor with Susac syndrome.

The rearrangement links TRBV30 to TRBJ2-3; D is unresolved. The CDR3 contains 14 residues. The V end lost 0 bases, the J end lost 4 bases, and 11 bases lay between the germline ends. Germline V CDR1 and CDR2: GTSNPN, SVGIG (reference sequence). CDR3 sequence (DNA): TGTGCCTGGAGTGTAAACGGGTTGGCAGATACGCAGTATTTT. The encoded protein is CAWSVNGLADTQYF. Filled out from reference TRBV30 and TRBJ2-3, the complete variable domain reads SQTIHQWPATLVQPVGSPLSLECTVEGTSNPNLYWYRQAAGRGLQLLFYSVGIGQISSEVPQNLSASRPQDRQFILSSKKLLLSDSGFYLCAWSVNGLADTQYFGPGTRLTVL.

In DNA, the CDR3 is TGTGCCAGCAGTGAGGACAGATCCGAGCAGTACTTC. As protein: CASSEDRSEQYF. This chain uses TRBV25-1 with TRBJ2-7, with a possible D match to TRBD1 (6 bases). Trimming removed 3 bases at V and 6 bases at J, with 9 bases between. CDR3 length: 12 amino acids. The germline CDR1 and CDR2 sequences are MGHDK and SYGVNS.

J is TRBJ1-2 and V is TRBV3-1; D is uncertain. This CDR3 is 14 amino acids long. Deletions cut 0 bases from V and 8 bases from J, with 13 bases between. Germline loops: CDR1 LGHDT, CDR2 YNNKEL (reference sequence). The CDR3 coding sequence is TGTGCCAGCAGCCAAGATTTCGTTTGGGGAGGCTACACCTTC. This translates into CASSQDFVWGGYTF.

The chain combines TRBV5-6 with TRBJ1-1; tentatively, D is TRBD1 (5 bases). Germline CDR1 SGHDT, CDR2 YYEEEE. This CDR3 is 14 amino acids long. V was shortened by 3 bases and J by 7 bases, with 16 bases between the two germline ends. CDR3 sequence: CASSSQEIGGEAFF. The CDR3 coding sequence is TGTGCCAGCAGCTCACAGGAAATTGGGGGTGAAGCTTTCTTT.

The chain employs TRBV10-3 and TRBJ1-1; TRBD1 might be the D (5 bases). CDR1 and CDR2 (germline): ENHRY, SYGVKD. V dropped 6 bases and J dropped 5 bases, with 16 bases sitting between them. This CDR3 has 14 residues. CDR3 DNA sequence: TGTGCCATCAGGGGAGGGGATGAGGGAACTGAAGCTTTCTTT. It is translated as CAIRGGDEGTEAFF.

This rearrangement joins TRBV28 to TRBJ2-1, with 8 bases aligning to TRBD1. V lost 4 bases and J lost 7; bases outside the gene matches: 6. The V gene's germline CDR1 is MDHEN and CDR2 SYDVKM. The CDR3 contains 14 residues. The CDR3 region has the DNA TGTGCCAGCAGTTGGGGGACAGGAAGAAATGAGCAGTTCTTC. It codes for CASSWGTGRNEQFF. The full variable domain, rest sourced from reference TRBV28 and TRBJ2-1, is DVKVTQSSRYLVKRTGEKVFLECVQDMDHENMFWYRQDPGLGLRLIYFSYDVKMKEKGDIPEGYSVSREKKERFSLILESASTNQTSMYLCASSWGTGRNEQFFGPGTRLTVL.

This clonotype was seen only once. The chain combines TRBV12-3 or TRBV12-4 with TRBJ1-1; TRBD1 matches 8 bases. The CDR3 contains 13 residues. V gave up 6 bases and J gave up 7 bases; unmatched junction bases: 7. This chain's CDR3 is CASSPDRDSEAFF. The CDR3 region has the DNA TGTGCCAGCAGCCCGGACAGGGATAGTGAAGCTTTCTTT.

V usage is TRBV20-1 and J usage is TRBJ2-5, with D perhaps TRBD1 (8 bases). V dropped 4 bases and J dropped 4 bases, with 19 bases sitting between them. Germline V lookup: CDR1 DFQATT, CDR2 SNEGSKA (reference sequence). The CDR3 totals 15 residues. DNA for the CDR3: TGCAGTGCTATTGGGTTGACAGGGGAGGGAGAGACCCAGTACTTC. This encodes CSAIGLTGEGETQYF.

The rearrangement uses TRBV4-1 and TRBJ2-3; TRBD2 matches at 13 bases. Trimming at V came to 3 bases and at J to 6 bases, leaving 6 bases not matched to a gene. CDR1 is MGHRA and CDR2 is YSYEKL in the germline V gene. The CDR3 sequence is 16 residues long. CDR3 bases: TGCGCCAGCAGCCACCGGACTAGCGGGGGCAGGGATACGCAGTATTTT. Its protein product is CASSHRTSGGRDTQYF.

The chain has TRBV18 and TRBJ1-1, with D possibly being TRBD1 (5 bases). Germline values: CDR1 KGHSH, CDR2 LQKENI. This CDR3 spans 13 amino acids. V gave up 3 bases and J gave up 8 bases, with 13 bases separating them. The CDR3 DNA follows: TGTGCCAGCTCACCTATAGGGCAGGGAGAAGCTTTCTTT. This encodes CASSPIGQGEAFF.

The CDR3: CASSRGGSLGGYTF. The CDR3, as DNA: TGTGCCAGCAGCCGTGGGGGCTCACTAGGCGGCTACACCTTC. This chain uses TRBV9 with TRBJ1-2, with TRBD1 as a possible D gene (6 bases). Trimming cost V 4 bases and J 8 bases, with 18 bases left between them. This CDR3 spans 14 amino acids. Germline values: CDR1 SGDLS, CDR2 YYNGEE.

V is TRBV3-1 and J is TRBJ1-3; D might be TRBD1 (6 bases). The CDR3 extends over 16 amino acids. The ends were cut back, 3 bases at V and 0 bases at J, with 12 bases in the middle. The V gene's germline CDR1 is LGHDT and CDR2 YNNKEL (reference sequence). In DNA, the CDR3 is TGTGCCAGCAGCCAGAACAGGGCCAGCTCTGGAAACACCATATATTTT. As protein: CASSQNRASSGNTIYF.

DNA for the CDR3: TGTGCCAGCAGCTTAGGGTCACGATGGATTAGCACTGAAGCTTTCTTT. It yields the protein CASSLGSRWISTEAFF. The chain combines TRBV7-2 with TRBJ1-1; D gene ambiguous. Trimming cost V 1 base and J 4 bases, with 16 bases left between them. Germline values: CDR1 SGHTA, CDR2 FQGNSA. The CDR3 is 16 residues long.

The chain combines TRBV9 with TRBJ1-3, with D unclear. There are 11 residues in the CDR3. The ends were cut back, 2 bases at V and 3 bases at J, with 0 bases in the middle. Looked up from germline, CDR1 is SGDLS and CDR2 is YYNGEE. CDR3: CASSVGNTIYF. CDR3 nucleotide sequence: TGTGCCAGCAGCGTTGGAAACACCATATATTTT.

Worth noting for this clonotype: The junction and the germline gene differ at one end; a read error may be behind it. V gene TRBV6-5 combines with J gene TRBJ2-6, with 10 bases matching TRBD1. This CDR3 spans 17 amino acids. Per germline, CDR1 MNHEY and CDR2 SVGAGI. The CDR3 region is CANSYGTGVSGANVLTF. DNA for the CDR3: TGTGCCAACAGTTACGGGACAGGGGTATCTGGGGCCAACGTCCTGACTTTC.